Below, 28 T cell receptor beta chains from the same sample are listed, as sequenced in a study of blood T cell repertoires in COVID-19. Libraries were prepared by immunoSEQ multiplex PCR; TCRdb keeps only in-frame clonotypes and omits some of them. Of about 270,000 clones listed, around nine tenths were seen once; the top ten hold approximately 9%. Sequencing was done on a sample of peripheral blood. The source is a man aged 35-49 years with active or convalescent COVID-19.

The V and J genes are TRBV7-6 and TRBJ2-5, with 8 bases aligning to TRBD1. The V and J ends lost 2 bases and 5 bases, in that order; junction bases with no gene match: 7. The CDR3 has 15 amino acids. In germline, CDR1 is SGHVS, CDR2 FNYEAQ. The CDR3 here is CASSLPRTGRETQYF. CDR3 coding DNA: TGTGCCAGCAGCTTACCCCGGACAGGGAGGGAGACCCAGTACTTC.

This clone is a singleton in its sample. The chain is built from TRBV7-6 and TRBJ2-2; D remains ambiguous. The length of the CDR3 is 13 residues. Trimming pared 8 bases from V and 3 bases from J, leaving 10 bases between. Per the germline V gene, CDR1 is SGHVS and CDR2 is FNYEAQ. The DNA of the CDR3 is TGTGCCAGCGGATCGAGGCACACCGGGGAGCTGTTTTTT. Its translation: CASGSRHTGELFF.

This rearrangement joins TRBV30 to TRBJ2-1; the match to TRBD2 covers 9 bases. CDR1 GTSNPN and CDR2 SVGIG come from the germline V gene (reference sequence). The CDR3 totals 16 residues. The ends lost 0 bases at V and 6 bases at J; junction bases unmatched: 9. CDR3 residues: CAWSVLAGVMGNEQFF. CDR3 DNA sequence: TGTGCCTGGAGTGTATTAGCGGGAGTGATGGGCAATGAGCAGTTCTTC.

The CDR3 protein is CASSMVEGNQPQHF. The CDR3 DNA reads TGTGCCAGTAGTATGGTCGAGGGCAATCAGCCCCAGCATTTT. The chain couples TRBV19 to TRBJ1-5; D gene unclear. V lost 3 bases and J lost 2, with 8 bases in between. Germline CDR1 reads LNHDA; CDR2 reads SQIVND (reference sequence). The CDR3 spans 14 residues.

DNA for the CDR3: TGTGCCAGCAGACAGGGGTTACAGCCCCAGCATTTT. Residues: CASRQGLQPQHF. The chain employs TRBV12-3 or TRBV12-4 and TRBJ1-5; 7 bases fit TRBD1. The J segment lost 7 bases and the V segment lost 6 bases, leaving 3 bases of the junction unmatched. The CDR3 is made up of 12 amino acids.

This sequence joins TRBV28 and TRBJ2-7; no reliable D call. CDR3 length equals 12 residues. CDR1 is MDHEN, CDR2 SYDVKM, per germline. The V and J ends lost 2 bases and 6 bases respectively, with 8 bases between them. Here the CDR3 reads CASSLRSGEQYF. In nucleotides, the CDR3 is TGTGCCAGCAGTTTAAGATCCGGCGAGCAGTACTTC. Full variable domain (remainder filled in from reference TRBV28 and TRBJ2-7): DVKVTQSSRYLVKRTGEKVFLECVQDMDHENMFWYRQDPGLGLRLIYFSYDVKMKEKGDIPEGYSVSREKKERFSLILESASTNQTSMYLCASSLRSGEQYFGPGTRLTVT.

This clone was detected only once. The CDR3 nucleotides are TGTGCCTGGAGTGTACTCAGAACAGCTAACTATGGCTACACCTTC. Protein sequence: CAWSVLRTANYGYTF. This chain uses TRBV30 with TRBJ1-2; D ambiguous. The CDR3 is made up of 15 amino acids. V gave up 0 bases and J gave up 0 bases, with 11 bases separating them. From germline, CDR1 is GTSNPN and CDR2 SVGIG (reference sequence).

This chain connects TRBV3-1 (or the pseudogene TRBV3-2) to TRBJ1-1; TRBD1 is a possible D gene (6 bases). Trimming left V 4 bases short and J 6 bases short, with 12 bases between. The CDR3 runs to 13 residues. The germline CDR1 and CDR2 sequences are LGHDT and YNNKEL (reference sequence). The DNA for the CDR3 is TGTGCCAGCAGCCTCAACAGGGCTCCTGAAGCTTTCTTT. Its translation is CASSLNRAPEAFF.

The chain carries TRBV18 and TRBJ2-1, with TRBD2 matching over 8 bases. This CDR3 has 14 residues. Germline CDR1 KGHSH, CDR2 LQKENI. The V segment lost 3 bases and the J segment 6 bases; nucleotides outside the gene matches: 4. CDR3 amino acids: CASSPGLEVNEQFF. The CDR3 bases are TGTGCCAGCTCACCGGGACTAGAGGTCAATGAGCAGTTCTTC.

This CDR3 reads CASSEGGSSYEQYF. The CDR3 nucleotides are TGTGCCAGCAGTGAAGGAGGCAGCTCCTACGAGCAGTACTTC. V gene TRBV6-1 combines with J gene TRBJ2-7; the D is unclear. V dropped 1 base and J dropped 0 bases, with 7 bases sitting between them. Germline values: CDR1 MNHNS, CDR2 SASEGT. The CDR3 length is 14 residues.

The chain combines TRBV19 with TRBJ2-3; D is uncertain. Germline CDR1 reads LNHDA; CDR2 reads SQIVND (reference sequence). The CDR3 is made up of 15 amino acids. V lost 3 bases and J lost 4, with 14 bases in between. DNA for the CDR3: TGTGCCAGTAGTATGTCAGGCAGTGTATCAGATACGCAGTATTTT. Translating gives CASSMSGSVSDTQYF. The variable domain in full, completed from reference TRBV19 and TRBJ2-3, reads DGGITQSPKYLFRKEGQNVTLSCEQNLNHDAMYWYRQDPGQGLRLIYYSQIVNDFQKGDIAEGYSVSREKKESFPLTVTSAQKNPTAFYLCASSMSGSVSDTQYFGPGTRLTVL.

The genes are TRBV19 and TRBJ2-5; 12 bases are a match to TRBD2. The CDR3 extends over 13 amino acids. Germline CDR1 LNHDA, CDR2 SQIVND (reference sequence). J was trimmed by 4 bases and V by 9 bases; bases with no gene match: 3. The CDR3 here is CASRLAGVETQYF. DNA for the CDR3: TGTGCCAGCCGACTAGCGGGAGTAGAGACCCAGTACTTC.

This chain joins TRBV6-5 and TRBJ1-5; 7 positions match TRBD1. This CDR3 is built from 14 residues. After removal of 7 bases from V and 11 bases from J, the junction contained 14 bases not matched to a gene. Germline-derived CDR1 and CDR2 are MNHEY and SVGAGI. The CDR3 protein is CASIRDSPSTSQHF. In DNA, the CDR3 is TGTGCCAGCATACGGGACAGTCCCTCAACGTCCCAGCATTTT.

Note on this clone: Germline is not matched at one junction end, which may reflect a read error. The chain joins TRBV11-2 to TRBJ2-7; D tentatively reads TRBD1 or TRBD2 (7 bases each). CDR1 and CDR2 (germline): SGHAT, FQNNGV. This CDR3 is 19 amino acids long. As DNA, the CDR3 is TGTGCCAGCAGCCTAGAGCGGGGACAGAAGATTACGACTGCCTACGAGCAGTACTTC. The encoded protein is CASSLERGQKITTAYEQYF.

The chain is built from TRBV7-9 and TRBJ1-1, with D unresolved. The CDR3 consists of 14 residues. V was shortened by 3 bases and J by 3 bases, with 11 bases between the two germline ends. In germline, CDR1 is SEHNR, CDR2 FQNEAQ (reference sequence). CDR3 protein: CASSLRAPDTEAFF. CDR3 coding DNA: TGTGCCAGCAGCTTGCGGGCCCCGGACACTGAAGCTTTCTTT.

The gene calls are TRBV5-1 and TRBJ1-5, with 8 positions matching TRBD1. Looked up from germline, CDR1 is SGHRS and CDR2 is YFSETQ. The CDR3 is 15 amino acids. With 2 bases clipped from V and 8 bases from J, the junction kept 9 bases outside the gene matches. CDR3 loop: CASSFGQGGMEPQHF. CDR3 coding DNA: TGCGCCAGCAGCTTCGGACAGGGTGGGATGGAGCCCCAGCATTTT.

This clone is a singleton in its sample. This chain links TRBV9 with TRBJ1-3, with D hard to call. This CDR3 is 15 amino acids long. Trimming left V 0 bases short and J 0 bases short, with 7 bases between. The germline gives CDR1 SGDLS, CDR2 YYNGEE. The CDR3 loop reads CASSVDPSSGNTIYF. The CDR3 nucleotides read TGTGCCAGCAGCGTAGACCCGAGCTCTGGAAACACCATATATTTT. Drawing the rest from reference TRBV9 and TRBJ1-3, the complete variable domain is DSGVTQTPKHLITATGQRVTLRCSPRSGDLSVYWYQQSLDQGLQFLIQYYNGEERAKGNILERFSAQQFPDLHSELNLSSLELGDSALYFCASSVDPSSGNTIYFGEGSWLTVV.

This clone was recorded once. This chain connects TRBV5-1 to TRBJ2-1; the match to TRBD2 covers 12 bases. The V gene's germline CDR1 is SGHRS and CDR2 YFSETQ. Unmatched junction bases numbered 9, after V lost 8 bases and J lost 9 bases. This CDR3 contains 14 residues. The CDR3 DNA sequence: TGCGCCAGTATGGAGGCTAGCGGGAGGGGTGAGCAGTTCTTC. Protein product: CASMEASGRGEQFF.

The chain links TRBV5-1 to TRBJ2-2; 8 positions match TRBD1. The germline V gene has CDR1 SGHRS and CDR2 YFSETQ. The CDR3 totals 16 residues. The junction had 2 bases not matched to a gene; V was cut back by 1 base and J by 0 bases. The CDR3 nucleotides are TGCGCCAGCAGCTTGATGGACAGGGCGAACACCGGGGAGCTGTTTTTT. Translating gives CASSLMDRANTGELFF.

The chain is built from TRBV6-5 and TRBJ2-5; TRBD2 matches 7 bases. CDR1 is MNHEY, CDR2 SVGAGI, per germline. V trimming: 4 bases; J trimming: 5 bases; junction bases outside the gene matches: 7. CDR3 length: 14 amino acids. The CDR3, as DNA: TGTGCCAGCAGTTCTACTTGGGGGGGGGAGACCCAGTACTTC. Protein: CASSSTWGGETQYF.

The J gene is TRBJ1-1, the V gene TRBV28, with D maybe TRBD1 (5 bases). V lost 3 bases and J lost 4, with 18 bases in between. The germline V gene encodes CDR1 MDHEN and CDR2 SYDVKM. This CDR3 region has 16 residues. DNA of the CDR3: TGTGCCAGCAGTTTTGAGGCGGGGGAGGCGGGCACTGAAGCTTTCTTT. Its translation is CASSFEAGEAGTEAFF.

The V gene is TRBV14, the J gene TRBJ1-6; maybe TRBD1 (6 bases). Per germline, CDR1 SGHDN and CDR2 FVKESK. The ends were cut back, 0 bases at V and 6 bases at J, with 9 bases in the middle. CDR3 length equals 15 residues. The CDR3, as DNA: TGTGCCAGCAGCCAAGATCGGACAGCTAATTCACCCCTCCACTTT. Residues: CASSQDRTANSPLHF.

The chain couples TRBV24-1 to TRBJ1-2; possibly TRBD1 for D (5 bases). The germline V gene encodes CDR1 KGHDR and CDR2 SFDVKD. CDR3 length: 15 residues. V dropped 9 bases and J dropped 3 bases, with 19 bases sitting between them. The CDR3 DNA follows: TGTGCCACCTCTCAAGGGCGGGGGGAAGACTATGGCTACACCTTC. Translating gives CATSQGRGEDYGYTF.

This clone has just a few counts. The chain recombines TRBV13 with TRBJ1-2; D uncertain. Germline CDR1 is PRHDT and CDR2 is FYEKMQ (reference sequence). Trimming took 2 bases from V and 4 from J, leaving 11 bases between them. CDR3 length: 14 residues. CDR3 sequence: CASSLMGIGYGYTF. Here the CDR3 DNA reads TGTGCCAGCAGCTTAATGGGCATTGGCTATGGCTACACCTTC.

The rearrangement links TRBV19 to TRBJ1-3; 8 nucleotides align to TRBD1. Germline loops: CDR1 LNHDA, CDR2 SQIVND (reference sequence). CDR3 length equals 14 residues. Trimming removed 9 bases from V and 3 bases from J; junction bases left unmatched: 7. CDR3 in DNA: TGTGCCAGCGGACAGGGTTTGGGTGGAAACACCATATATTTT. This sequence encodes CASGQGLGGNTIYF. Complete variable domain (other parts from reference TRBV19 and TRBJ1-3): DGGITQSPKYLFRKEGQNVTLSCEQNLNHDAMYWYRQDPGQGLRLIYYSQIVNDFQKGDIAEGYSVSREKKESFPLTVTSAQKNPTAFYLCASGQGLGGNTIYFGEGSWLTVV.

The chain links TRBV15 to TRBJ2-7, with a tentative D call TRBD2 (6 bases). The CDR3 contains 13 residues. Deletions cut 4 bases from V and 4 bases from J, with 11 bases between. Germline V gene sequence: CDR1 LNHNV, CDR2 YYDKDF (reference sequence). The CDR3 DNA reads TGTGCCACCAGCATAGGTGGGGGGTACGAGCAGTACTTC. This gives the protein CATSIGGGYEQYF.

CDR3 DNA sequence: TGCGCCTCGCGGGAAGGGGTCCTACAAGAGACCCAGTACTTC. It translates to CASREGVLQETQYF. J is TRBJ2-5 and V is TRBV10-2; TRBD2 might be the D (6 bases). From germline, CDR1 is WSHSY and CDR2 SAAADI. The CDR3 covers 14 residues. Trimming left V 11 bases short and J 2 bases short, with 18 bases between.

This rearrangement joins TRBV27 to TRBJ1-1; tentative D call: TRBD1 (6 bases). Germline V gene sequence: CDR1 MNHEY, CDR2 SMNVEV (reference sequence). The length of the CDR3 is 15 residues. Trimming took 0 bases from V and 8 from J, leaving 16 bases between them. The CDR3 nucleotides read TGTGCCAGCAGTTTATCGGCCTGGGGGCGGATCGAAGCTTTCTTT. Its translation: CASSLSAWGRIEAFF.